These T cell receptor beta chains were read from a single sample in a study of cytomegalovirus exposure and HLA in healthy donors. Sequencing used immunoSEQ multiplex PCR; TCRdb keeps in-frame clones, though not all of them. The sample has roughly 160,000 clones; roughly 80% are singletons. The specimen was PBMCs. Every receptor here comes from a young man in good health and CMV-seropositive. Each CDR3 is given with its conserved first and last residue. D genes are given only for firm matches. Expanded clones are given a class, and other clones once, few, many or no size at all.

j_call cdr3_length v_call clone_size d_call cdr3_aa cdr3_nt
TRBJ2-6 16 TRBV4-1 - - CASSQDNLSGANVLTF TGCGCCAGCAGCCAAGATAATCTCTCTGGGGCCAACGTCCTGACTTTC
TRBJ2-3 15 TRBV7-9 - - CASSARRSYTDTQYF TGTGCCAGCAGCGCGCGGCGCTCCTACACAGATACGCAGTATTTT
TRBJ2-3 16 TRBV7-8 - - CASSSLRHTGTDTQYF TGTGCCAGCAGCTCATTGAGGCACACTGGCACAGATACGCAGTATTTT
TRBJ1-1 15 TRBV19 - - CASSPLGEVDTEAFF TGTGCCAGTAGTCCCCTGGGGGAGGTGGACACTGAAGCTTTCTTT
TRBJ1-1 16 TRBV18 - - CASSPGVQTMNTEAFF TGTGCCAGCTCACCGGGAGTCCAAACAATGAACACTGAAGCTTTCTTT
TRBJ1-1 14 TRBV13 once - CASSLVGGNTEAFF TGTGCCAGCAGCTTAGTGGGAGGGAACACTGAAGCTTTCTTT
TRBJ2-7 12 TRBV6-6 - - CASSSPGYEQYF TGTGCCAGCAGTAGTCCGGGATACGAGCAGTACTTC
TRBJ1-1 12 TRBV29-1 once - CITGELNTEAFF TGCATCACGGGGGAGCTGAACACTGAAGCTTTCTTT
TRBJ2-2 12 TRBV30 once - CAWSGQTGELFF TGTGCCTGGAGTGGACAGACCGGGGAGCTGTTTTTT
TRBJ2-2 15 TRBV7-9 few TRBD2 CASSLGLGVTGELFF TGTGCCAGCAGCTTGGGACTAGGAGTAACCGGGGAGCTGTTTTTT